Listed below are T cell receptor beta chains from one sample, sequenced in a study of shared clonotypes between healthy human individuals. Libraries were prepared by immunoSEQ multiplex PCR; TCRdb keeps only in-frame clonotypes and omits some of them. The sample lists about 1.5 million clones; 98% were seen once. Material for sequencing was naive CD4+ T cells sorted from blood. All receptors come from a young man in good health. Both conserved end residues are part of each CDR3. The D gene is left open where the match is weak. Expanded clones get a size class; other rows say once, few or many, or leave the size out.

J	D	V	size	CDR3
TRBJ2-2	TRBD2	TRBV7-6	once	CASTHLAGETGELFF
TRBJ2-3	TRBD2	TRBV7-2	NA	CASSSKLLAGADTQYF
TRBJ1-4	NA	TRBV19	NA	CGSLAPGSEKLFF
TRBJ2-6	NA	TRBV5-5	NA	CASSLTLSGANVLTF
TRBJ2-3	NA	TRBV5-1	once	CASTVQGTTDTQYF
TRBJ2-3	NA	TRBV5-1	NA	CASSSEQGTDTQYF
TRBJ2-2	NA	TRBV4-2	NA	CASSLGGTLIF
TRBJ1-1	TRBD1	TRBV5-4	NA	CASSSGQGRANTEAFF
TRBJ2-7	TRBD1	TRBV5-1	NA	CASSLWGGQGAPREQYF
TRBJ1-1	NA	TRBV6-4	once	CASPGFRNTEAFF
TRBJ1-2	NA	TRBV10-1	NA	CASSPRGSYGYTF
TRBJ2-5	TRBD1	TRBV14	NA	CASSLGQGRIETQYF
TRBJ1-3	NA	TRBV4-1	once	CASSQLGSLVGNTIYF
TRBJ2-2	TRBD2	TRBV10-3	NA	CAISPGFISKSGSWELFF
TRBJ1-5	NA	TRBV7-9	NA	CASSLGDSNDQPQHF
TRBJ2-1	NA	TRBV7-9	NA	CASSLGEGGDYNEQFF
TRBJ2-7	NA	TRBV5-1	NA	CASSSGTLLLDEQYF
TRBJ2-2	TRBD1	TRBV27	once	CASRPGQGIGELFF
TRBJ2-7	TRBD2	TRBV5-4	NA	CASSFLQPAGGSYEQYF
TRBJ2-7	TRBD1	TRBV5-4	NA	CASSEKTGKTFYEQYF
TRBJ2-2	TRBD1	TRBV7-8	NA	CASIHSQGVTGATGELFF
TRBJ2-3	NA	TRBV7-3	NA	CASSDSRVQYF
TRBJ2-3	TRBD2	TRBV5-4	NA	CASSPGGAVVSTDTQYF
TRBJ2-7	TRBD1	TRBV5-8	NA	CASTVYRDRVNEQYF